This TCR beta chain was documented in a study of T cells in Graves' hyperthyroidism and ophthalmopathy. The germline gives CDR1 MNHNS, CDR2 SASEGT. After removal of 7 bases from V and 9 bases from J, the junction contained 6 bases not matched to a gene. This CDR3 region has 13 residues. Researchers amplified the TCR beta CDR3 regions from RNA transcripts. The primer set for the first-round RT-PCR of the TCR CDR3 was HTBI. MiXCR, applied by TCRdb to the multiplex PCR reads, yields one record per CDR3 protein. The sample lists 250,000 to 300,000 distinct CDR3 sequences; roughly 18% were seen once. In regard to this clonotype: Its specificity is unknown.

The study based diagnoses on clinical symptoms, serum thyroxine and TRAb, thyroid ultrasound and orbital computed tomography. Study-level results: In simple terms, a model built on 13 V-J features told ophthalmopathy apart from stable hyperthyroidism.

Sequencing was carried out using blood. The chain has TRBV6-1 and TRBJ1-1, with 12 bases matching TRBD1. This sequence was found in a man over 45 with Graves' ophthalmopathy. The CDR3 loop is CASTGGQGAQAFF. In nucleotides, the CDR3 is TGTGCCAGCACGGGGGGACAGGGGGCGCAAGCTTTCTTT.